One and the same sample provided the 3 T cell receptor beta chains below, sequenced in a study of cytotoxic CD8 clonotypes in ibrutinib-treated CLL. The table came from immunoSEQ multiplex PCR; TCRdb's copy has only in-frame clones and leaves some out. The sample lists around 70,000 clones; roughly nine tenths were seen once. Sequencing was performed on PBMCs, taken after 12 months of ibrutinib treatment. The receptors derive from a human donor with chronic lymphocytic leukemia.

This rearrangement joins TRBV29-1 to TRBJ2-1, with D perhaps matching TRBD2 (6 bases). The CDR3 is made up of 13 amino acids. Germline lookup yields CDR1 SQVTM and CDR2 ANQGSEA. Trimming took off 7 bases at V and 2 bases at J, with 12 bases between the two ends. This chain's CDR3 is CSARLETYNEQFF. Here the CDR3 DNA reads TGCAGCGCTCGACTAGAGACCTACAATGAGCAGTTCTTC.

V usage is TRBV9 and J usage is TRBJ2-1; 12 positions agree with TRBD1. Germline CDR1 reads SGDLS; CDR2 reads YYNGEE. V shed 1 base and J 8 bases; nucleotides not matched to a gene: 4. This CDR3 has 15 residues. CDR3 in amino acids: CASSVIGTGGDEQFF. The CDR3 DNA reads as TGTGCCAGCAGCGTAATTGGGACAGGGGGCGATGAGCAGTTCTTC. Supplemented by reference TRBV9 and TRBJ2-1, the full variable domain reads DSGVTQTPKHLITATGQRVTLRCSPRSGDLSVYWYQQSLDQGLQFLIQYYNGEERAKGNILERFSAQQFPDLHSELNLSSLELGDSALYFCASSVIGTGGDEQFFGPGTRLTVL.

The rearrangement joins TRBV5-1 to TRBJ1-1, with no clear D. The germline CDR1 and CDR2 sequences are SGHRS and YFSETQ. The CDR3 covers 13 residues. V lost 4 bases, J lost 4 bases, and 11 bases lay in between. The CDR3 protein is CASSLVPGTEAFF. The CDR3 DNA reads TGCGCCAGCAGCCTCGTGCCGGGCACTGAAGCTTTCTTT.